Presented here are 10 T cell receptor beta chains from one specimen sequenced in a study of blood T cell repertoires in COVID-19. The method was immunoSEQ multiplex PCR; TCRdb's version includes in-frame clones alone and lacks a portion of them. The sample records fewer than 200,000 clones, 82% being singletons. Sequencing was done on a sample of PBMCs or T cells enriched from blood (not recorded which). Receptor source: a man in his sixties who had recovered from COVID-19.

The chain is built from TRBV7-2 and TRBJ2-4; unclear D gene. V was pared by 3 bases and J by 0 bases, with 18 bases between. The CDR3 consists of 18 residues. Germline CDR1 is SGHTA and CDR2 is FQGNSA. CDR3 in DNA: TGTGCCAGCAGCTTCGGTATCGGTATATCCATAGCCAAAAACATTCAGTACTTC. It encodes CASSFGIGISIAKNIQYF.

This chain links TRBV5-1 with TRBJ2-7; D is ambiguous. The CDR3 has 11 residues. The germline V gene encodes CDR1 SGHRS and CDR2 YFSETQ. The V and J ends lost 7 bases and 1 base respectively, with 6 bases between them. The CDR3 DNA follows: TGCGCCAGCCGTCTTTCCTACGAGCAGTACTTC. Residues: CASRLSYEQYF.

The chain uses TRBV25-1 and TRBJ1-6; D is unresolved. The germline CDR1 and CDR2 sequences are MGHDK and SYGVNS. The V end lost 0 bases, the J end lost 9 bases, and 12 bases lay between the germline ends. The CDR3 is made up of 15 amino acids. In nucleotides, the CDR3 is TGTGCCAGCAGTGAATATATTACCGGGGTTTCACCCCTCCACTTT. Translating gives CASSEYITGVSPLHF.

The chain links TRBV28 to TRBJ2-7; 8 bases line up with TRBD2. Germline V gene data show CDR1 as MDHEN and CDR2 as SYDVKM. J gave up 4 bases and V 5 bases, and 7 bases lay outside the gene matches. The CDR3 covers 14 residues. CDR3 in DNA: TGTGCCAGCAGTCAAAGCGGGAGACGGTACGAGCAGTACTTC. Translating it yields CASSQSGRRYEQYF.

This clone came up a few times. The V call is TRBV6-5, the J call TRBJ2-7; 14 bases fit TRBD2. Trimming at V came to 10 bases and at J to 6 bases, leaving 5 bases not matched to a gene. The CDR3 runs 13 residues. CDR1 is MNHEY and CDR2 is SVGAGI in the germline V gene. CDR3 nucleotide sequence: TGTGCCATCCAGGGACTAGCGGGAGTCGAGCAGTACTTC. It translates to CAIQGLAGVEQYF.

In its sample, this clone was seen a few times. CDR3 sequence (DNA): TGTGCCAGCAGCACAGGGACAGGGACCGGTGAAAAACTGTTTTTT. It yields the protein CASSTGTGTGEKLFF. This chain links TRBV5-5 with TRBJ1-4, with 9 bases fitting TRBD1. The V gene end was trimmed by 4 bases and the J gene end by 7 bases; junction bases not matched to a gene: 8. The CDR3 is made up of 15 amino acids. The germline CDR1 and CDR2 sequences are SGHKS and YYEKEE (reference sequence).

The V call is TRBV20-1, the J call TRBJ1-6, with 7 bases lining up with TRBD1. The CDR3 runs 17 residues. J lost 1 base, V lost 3 bases, and 9 bases had no gene match. Germline lookup yields CDR1 DFQATT and CDR2 SNEGSKA (reference sequence). Here the CDR3 reads CSASNPSTGSYNSPLHF. The CDR3 nucleotides are TGCAGTGCTAGTAATCCCTCGACAGGGTCCTATAATTCACCCCTCCACTTT.

The chain recombines TRBV7-8 with TRBJ1-4; D ambiguous. Deletions cut 5 bases from V and 2 bases from J, with 9 bases between. This CDR3 spans 14 amino acids. Germline CDR1 SGHVS, CDR2 FQNEAQ. The CDR3 sequence: CASSRGGTNEKLFF. The CDR3 bases are TGTGCCAGCAGCAGAGGAGGGACTAATGAAAAACTGTTTTTT.

The CDR3 DNA reads TGTGCCAGCAGCTTGGGCGGGGGACTAGCGGGGTACAATGAGCAGTTCTTC. Encoded protein: CASSLGGGLAGYNEQFF. The genes are TRBV5-4 and TRBJ2-1; 13 bases match TRBD2. Germline V gives CDR1 SGHNT, CDR2 YYREEE (reference sequence). The V gene end was trimmed by 0 bases and the J gene end by 4 bases; junction bases not matched to a gene: 4. The CDR3 sequence is 17 residues long.

This clone was counted a single time. This chain uses TRBV5-1 with TRBJ2-7; perhaps TRBD2 as D (7 bases). The germline gives CDR1 SGHRS, CDR2 YFSETQ. There are 15 residues in the CDR3. V was clipped by 0 bases and J by 1 base, with 11 bases between them. The CDR3 DNA reads as TGCGCCAGCAGCTTGGCGGGGGGCGCTTCCTACGAGCAGTACTTC. As protein: CASSLAGGASYEQYF. Full variable domain (rest looked up from reference TRBV5-1 and TRBJ2-7): KAGVTQTPRYLIKTRGQQVTLSCSPISGHRSVSWYQQTPGQGLQFLFEYFSETQRNKGNFPGRFSGRQFSNSRSEMNVSTLELGDSALYLCASSLAGGASYEQYFGPGTRLTVT.